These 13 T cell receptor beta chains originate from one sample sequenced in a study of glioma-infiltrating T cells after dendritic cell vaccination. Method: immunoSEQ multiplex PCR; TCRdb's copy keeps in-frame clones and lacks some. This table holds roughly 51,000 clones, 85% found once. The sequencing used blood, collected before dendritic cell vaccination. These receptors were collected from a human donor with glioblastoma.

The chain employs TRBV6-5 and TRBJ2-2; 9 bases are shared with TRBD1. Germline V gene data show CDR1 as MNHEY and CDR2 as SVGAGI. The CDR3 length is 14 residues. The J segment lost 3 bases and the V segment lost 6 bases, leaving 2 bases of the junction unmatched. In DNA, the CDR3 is TGTGCCAGCAGAAGGGACAGGGACACCGGGGAGCTGTTTTTT. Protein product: CASRRDRDTGELFF.

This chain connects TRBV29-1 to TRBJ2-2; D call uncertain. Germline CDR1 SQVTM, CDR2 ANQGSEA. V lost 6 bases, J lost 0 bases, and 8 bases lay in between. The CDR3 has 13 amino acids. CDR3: CSVPTANTGELFF. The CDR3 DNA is TGCAGCGTCCCTACCGCGAACACCGGGGAGCTGTTTTTT.

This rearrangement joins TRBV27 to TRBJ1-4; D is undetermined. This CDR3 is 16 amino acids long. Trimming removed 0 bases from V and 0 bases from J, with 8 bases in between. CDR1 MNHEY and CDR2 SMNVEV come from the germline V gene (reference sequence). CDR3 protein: CASSLSHVTTNEKLFF. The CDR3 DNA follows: TGTGCCAGCAGTTTATCCCATGTCACAACTAATGAAAAACTGTTTTTT.

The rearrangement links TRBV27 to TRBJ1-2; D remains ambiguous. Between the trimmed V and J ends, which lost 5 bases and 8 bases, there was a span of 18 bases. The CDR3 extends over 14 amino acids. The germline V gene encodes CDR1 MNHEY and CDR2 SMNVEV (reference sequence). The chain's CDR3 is CASSPMTKGGGYTF. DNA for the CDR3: TGTGCCAGCAGTCCTATGACGAAGGGAGGCGGCTACACCTTC.

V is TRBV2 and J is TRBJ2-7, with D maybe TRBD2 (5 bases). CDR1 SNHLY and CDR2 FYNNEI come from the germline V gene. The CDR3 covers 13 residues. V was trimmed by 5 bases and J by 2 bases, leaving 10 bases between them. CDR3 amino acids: CASSRDSAYEQYF. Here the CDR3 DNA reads TGTGCCAGCAGTCGAGATAGCGCCTACGAGCAGTACTTC.

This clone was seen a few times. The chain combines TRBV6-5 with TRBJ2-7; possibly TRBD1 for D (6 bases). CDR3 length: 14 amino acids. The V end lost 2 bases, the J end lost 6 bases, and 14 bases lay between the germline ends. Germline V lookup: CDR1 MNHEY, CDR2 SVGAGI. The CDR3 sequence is CASSYTPGAPEQYF. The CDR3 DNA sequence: TGTGCCAGCAGTTACACGCCAGGGGCCCCCGAGCAGTACTTC.

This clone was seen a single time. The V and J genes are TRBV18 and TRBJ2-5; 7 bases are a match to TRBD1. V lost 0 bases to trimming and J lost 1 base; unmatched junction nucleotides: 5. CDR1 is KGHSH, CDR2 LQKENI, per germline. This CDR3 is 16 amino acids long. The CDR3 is CASSPPRGLPQETQYF. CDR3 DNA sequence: TGTGCCAGCTCACCACCGAGGGGGCTACCCCAAGAGACCCAGTACTTC.

CDR3 amino acids: CASSPEDSMNTEAFF. Here the CDR3 DNA reads TGTGCCAGTAGTCCGGAGGACAGCATGAACACTGAAGCTTTCTTT. This chain joins TRBV19 and TRBJ1-1, with D perhaps matching TRBD1 (6 bases). V shed 5 bases and J shed 0 bases, with 13 bases lying between them. This CDR3 comprises 15 residues. CDR1 and CDR2 (germline): LNHDA, SQIVND (reference sequence).

Written as DNA, the CDR3 is TGTGCCAGCAGGGACTGGGACAGCTACGAGCAGTACTTC. Translating it yields CASRDWDSYEQYF. V and J are TRBV6-6 and TRBJ2-7; 7 positions agree with TRBD1. J lost 3 bases, V lost 6 bases, and 5 bases had no gene match. The CDR3 is made up of 13 amino acids. Per the germline V gene, CDR1 is MNHNY and CDR2 is SVGAGI (reference sequence).

The CDR3, as DNA: TGCGCCAGCAGGGCCGGGACAGGGGGAAACACCATATATTTT. The encoded protein is CASRAGTGGNTIYF. The rearrangement joins TRBV5-1 to TRBJ1-3; 9 bases line up with TRBD1. With 5 bases clipped from V and 4 bases from J, the junction kept 4 bases outside the gene matches. The CDR3 is 14 amino acids. The V gene's germline CDR1 is SGHRS and CDR2 YFSETQ. Combining the CDR3 with reference TRBV5-1 and TRBJ1-3 gives the whole variable domain KAGVTQTPRYLIKTRGQQVTLSCSPISGHRSVSWYQQTPGQGLQFLFEYFSETQRNKGNFPGRFSGRQFSNSRSEMNVSTLELGDSALYLCASRAGTGGNTIYFGEGSWLTVV.

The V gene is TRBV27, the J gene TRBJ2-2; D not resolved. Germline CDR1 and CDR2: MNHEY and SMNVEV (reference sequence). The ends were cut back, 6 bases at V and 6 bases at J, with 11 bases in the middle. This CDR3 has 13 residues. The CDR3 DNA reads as TGTGCCAGCAGCCAAGCTCCTTCCGGGGAGCTGTTTTTT. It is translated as CASSQAPSGELFF.

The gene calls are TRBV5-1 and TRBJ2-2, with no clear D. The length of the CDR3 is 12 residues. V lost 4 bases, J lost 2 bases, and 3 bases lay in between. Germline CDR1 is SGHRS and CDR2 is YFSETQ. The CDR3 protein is CASSPNTGELFF. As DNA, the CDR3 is TGCGCCAGCAGCCCAAACACCGGGGAGCTGTTTTTT. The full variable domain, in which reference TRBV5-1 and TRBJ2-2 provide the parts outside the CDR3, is KAGVTQTPRYLIKTRGQQVTLSCSPISGHRSVSWYQQTPGQGLQFLFEYFSETQRNKGNFPGRFSGRQFSNSRSEMNVSTLELGDSALYLCASSPNTGELFFGEGSRLTVL.

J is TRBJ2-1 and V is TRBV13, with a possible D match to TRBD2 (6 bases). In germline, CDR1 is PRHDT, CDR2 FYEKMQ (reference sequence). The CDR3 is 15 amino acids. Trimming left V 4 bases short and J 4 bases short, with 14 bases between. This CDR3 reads CASSSGGASYNEQFF. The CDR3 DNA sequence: TGTGCCAGCAGCTCAGGAGGGGCGTCGTACAATGAGCAGTTCTTC.